One T cell receptor (beta chain) is described in this entry. Its antigen is still unknown. Nothing much larger sits one base from this clone, and base qualities are not available. The entry originates in a study of spatial heterogeneity in lung cancer (dated by TCRdb to about 2019). Regarding the study in general: Beta-chain transcripts were consistently detected in greater numbers than alpha-chain transcripts, which likely reflects a higher abundance of beta-chain transcripts. TCR alpha and beta repertoires were quantitatively compared across multiple tumor regions, matched nontumor lung and blood in non-small cell lung cancer. At surgery, both alpha and beta chains were TCR-sequenced in fewer than 250 tumor regions, about 64 matched nontumor lung samples and a few dozen PBMC samples. The study linked features of the TCR repertoire to counts of nonsynonymous mutations, which were determined by whole-exome sequencing of tumor tissue. In the raw uncorrected reads, each unique combination of TCR and UMI appeared more than ten times on average.

Sample time point, as interpreted from the label and publication: sample taken at primary tumor resection. Without any cell sorting, TCR sequencing was performed on whole RNA extracted either from tumor and nontumor lung tissue or from cryopreserved PBMC samples. The donors were 70 or so patients from the lung TRACERx cohort who had early-stage, untreated non-small cell lung cancer. Only patients for whom sufficient RNA was available from at least two tumor regions were selected for TCR sequencing. V is pruned by 4 bases and J by 3 bases, leaving 11 bases of the junction without a gene match. CDR1 and CDR2 are read off the germline V gene as SGHRS and YFSETQ. Spanning cysteine to phenylalanine, the CDR3 consists of 19 amino acids. Only CDR3 DNA is held: 57 bases, read in frame from base 1. Library preparation was by 5' RACE. Sequencing took place on a NextSeq 500. To allow correction of PCR and sequencing errors, the TCR library protocol tagged every TCR cDNA molecule with a unique molecular identifier. In the authors' own workflow: TCR identification, UMI-based error correction and CDR3 extraction were all carried out with Decombinator tools. TCRs above a frequency of 2 per 1,000, corresponding to the top 1% of the tumor frequency distribution, were defined as expanded. Each repertoire was subsampled 100 times to 5,000 TCRs, after which Renyi diversity was computed with the R vegan package. CDR3 similarity networks were built from amino acid triplet string-kernel similarity, connecting CDR3s with pairwise similarity above 0.82. TCRdb reanalyzed the raw reads on its own, using fastp at Q25 for trimming and MiXCR for clone calling, and kept in-frame beta chains. Entries that share a CDR3 protein sequence are merged under the most common genes and DNA. In this record, the V and J calls reflect TCRdb's handling and not the investigators' own analysis. The sample includes about 12,000 distinct CDR3 sequences, with approximately 15% observed a single time. The ten largest clones capture just over 50% of the sample.

Results and caveats for the whole study, not just this receptor: Additional single-cell paired TCR alpha and beta sequencing was considered necessary to confirm, at a functional level, the hypothesis that regional TCRs recognize regional mutations. Ubiquitous expanded tumor TCRs showed up in blood more often at tumor resection than at routine follow-up.

The receptor was isolated from a male donor with early-stage non-small cell lung cancer. The sequenced sample was PBMCs, obtained at surgery. The rearranged segments are TRBV5-1 and TRBJ2-1, with TRBD2 identical over 15 junction bases. For the CDR3, the sequence is CASSGRTSGRARVYNEQFF. The DNA reads TGCGCCAGCAGCGGACGGACTAGCGGGAGGGCCAGGGTCTACAATGAGCAGTTCTTC.